The subject of this entry is one T cell receptor beta chain. Its antigen is unidentified. The PCR made use of 60 Vbeta and 13 Jbeta primers. Clones were sequenced by immunoSEQ multiplex PCR, and TCRdb holds only the in-frame ones, with some missing. The sample records about 160,000 clones, 80% to 85% being singletons. These data belong to a study of cytomegalovirus exposure and HLA in healthy donors. Study findings and constraints: HLA allele associations emerged for roughly 17,000 TCR beta sequences in a later analysis, at 0.05 false discovery rate.

Sequencing used PBMCs. This receptor was identified in a boy aged 2 to 10 in good health and CMV-seronegative.

Here the CDR3 DNA reads TGTGCCAGCGAAAAACAGGGGAACACTGAAGCTTTCTTT. This translates into CASEKQGNTEAFF. This chain connects TRBV18 to TRBJ1-1, with D possibly matching TRBD1 (6 bases). Germline-derived CDR1 and CDR2 are KGHSH and LQKENI. The V end lost 8 bases, the J end lost 1 base, and 11 bases lay between the germline ends. The CDR3 runs 13 residues.